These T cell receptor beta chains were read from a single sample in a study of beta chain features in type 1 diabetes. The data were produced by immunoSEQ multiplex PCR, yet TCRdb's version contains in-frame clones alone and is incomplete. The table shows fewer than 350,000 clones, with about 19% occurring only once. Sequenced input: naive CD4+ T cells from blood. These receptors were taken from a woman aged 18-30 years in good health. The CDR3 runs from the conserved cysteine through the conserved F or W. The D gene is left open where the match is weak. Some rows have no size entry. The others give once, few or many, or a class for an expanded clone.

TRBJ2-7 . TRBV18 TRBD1 TGTGCCAGCTCACAACGGGGACAGGTAACTTCCTACGAGCAGTACTTC CASSQRGQVTSYEQYF
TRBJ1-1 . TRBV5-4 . TGTGCCAGCAGCCGAGGGGGGGCGAGAACTGAAGCTTTCTTT CASSRGGARTEAFF
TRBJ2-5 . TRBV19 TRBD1 TGTGCCAGTAGTAAGGGACAGGGGGCGGGAGAGACCCAGTACTTC CASSKGQGAGETQYF
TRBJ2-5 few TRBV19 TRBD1 TGTGCCAGTAGCTCCTTACAGGGGGAGACCCAGTACTTC CASSSLQGETQYF
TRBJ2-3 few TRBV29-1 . TGCAGCGTTGAAGCCCGACACTCTAGCACAGATACGCAGTATTTT CSVEARHSSTDTQYF
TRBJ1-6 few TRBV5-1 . TGCGCCAGCAGGCAGCAAGGTAGCACTTCACCCCTCCACTTT CASRQQGSTSPLHF
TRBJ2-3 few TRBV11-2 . TGTGCCAGCAGCTCGGCGGCCGGGAGACCAGATACGCAGTATTTT CASSSAAGRPDTQYF
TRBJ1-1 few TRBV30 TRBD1 TGTGCCGGGGACAGGAACGGTGGTGAAGCTTTCTTT CAGDRNGGEAFF
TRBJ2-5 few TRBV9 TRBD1 TGTGCCAGCAGCCCCTGGGACAGACAAGAGACCCAGTACTTC CASSPWDRQETQYF
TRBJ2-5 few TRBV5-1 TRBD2 TGCGCCAGCAGCCTGACTAGCGTGACACAAGAGACCCAGTACTTC CASSLTSVTQETQYF
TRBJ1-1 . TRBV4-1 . TGCGCCAGCAGCACAGGTTTGGGTCCGGCTTTCTTT CASSTGLGPAFF
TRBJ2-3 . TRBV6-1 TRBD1 TGTGCCAGCAGTGACCGGGACAGGGGCTACACAGATACGCAGTATTTT CASSDRDRGYTDTQYF
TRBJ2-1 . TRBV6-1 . TGTGCCAGCAGTGAATTACGAGGGAATGAGCAGTTCTTC CASSELRGNEQFF
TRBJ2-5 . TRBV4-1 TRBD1 TGCGCCAGCAGCCGAGGACAGGGGGAAGAGACCCAGTACTTC CASSRGQGEETQYF
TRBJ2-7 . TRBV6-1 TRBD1 TGTGCCAGCAGTGAAAGAGTGGGTTGGGACAGGGGTGTCTACGAGCAGTACTTC CASSERVGWDRGVYEQYF
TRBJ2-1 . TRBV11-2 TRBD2 TGTGCCAGCAGCGGACTAGCGGGAGGGCGGGGGTGGAATGAGCAGTTCTTC CASSGLAGGRGWNEQFF
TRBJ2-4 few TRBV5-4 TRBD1 TGTGCCAGCAGCTTGGACCTCCAGGGGGCCTCGGGGAACATTCAGTACTTC CASSLDLQGASGNIQYF
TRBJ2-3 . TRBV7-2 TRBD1 TGTGCCAGCAGCCCGGACAGGGTAGGAGATACGCAGTATTTT CASSPDRVGDTQYF
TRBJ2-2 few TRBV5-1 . TGCGCCAGCAGCTTTCCGGTCCTACAGGGCGCCCTGAACACCGGGGAGCTGTTTTTT CASSFPVLQGALNTGELFF
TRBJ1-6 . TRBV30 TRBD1 TGTGCCTGGGGTGGACAGGGTAATTCACCCCTCCACTTT CAWGGQGNSPLHF
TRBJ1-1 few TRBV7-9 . TGTGCCAGCAGCGTGGGCAATTCTAACACTGAAGCTTTCTTT CASSVGNSNTEAFF
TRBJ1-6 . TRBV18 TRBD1 TGTGCCAGCTCACCGGCCGGGACAGCCCGGACACCCCTCCACTTT CASSPAGTARTPLHF
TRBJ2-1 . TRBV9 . TGTGCCAGCAGCCCCCAGGCAGGGGTACCCTACAATGAGCAGTTCTTC CASSPQAGVPYNEQFF
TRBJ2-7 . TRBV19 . TGTGCCAGTAGTCCTCTACAGGGATCGGCCTACGAGCAGTACTTC CASSPLQGSAYEQYF
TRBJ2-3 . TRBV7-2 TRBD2 TGTGCCAGCAGCTTAGCCCTACTAGCGGGAAAAATAACAGATACGCAGTATTTT CASSLALLAGKITDTQYF
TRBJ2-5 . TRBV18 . TGTGCCAGCTCACCATTCTCAGAGGGCCAAGAGACCCAGTACTTC CASSPFSEGQETQYF
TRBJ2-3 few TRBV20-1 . TGCAGTGCTGAGCTCACAGATACGCAGTATTTT CSAELTDTQYF
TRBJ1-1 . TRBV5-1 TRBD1 TGCGCCAGCAGCTTGGAAACCAGGGGGCTTACTGAAGCTTTCTTT CASSLETRGLTEAFF
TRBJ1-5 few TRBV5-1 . TGCGCCAGCAGCCCCCTGGGAGATAGCAATCAGCCCCAGCATTTT CASSPLGDSNQPQHF
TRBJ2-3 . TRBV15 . TGTGCCACCAGCAGAGATCAGGCAGATACGCAGTATTTT CATSRDQADTQYF
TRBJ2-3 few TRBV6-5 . TGTGCCAGCAGTCCCCCGGGGGATACGCAGTATTTT CASSPPGDTQYF
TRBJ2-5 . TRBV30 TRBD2 TGTGCCTGGAGAGGGGAGGGAGCGGGACTACCCCAAGAGACCCAGTACTTC CAWRGEGAGLPQETQYF
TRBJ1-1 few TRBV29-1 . TGCAGCGGCCGAGGGTTCCCTAACACTGAAGCTTTCTTT CSGRGFPNTEAFF
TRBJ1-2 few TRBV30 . TGTGCCTGGAGTGCCCAGGGCTTCTATGGCTACACCTTC CAWSAQGFYGYTF
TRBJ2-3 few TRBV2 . TGTGCCAGCAGTGTGAGGGCTACAGATACGCAGTATTTT CASSVRATDTQYF
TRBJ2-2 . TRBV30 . TGTGCCTCCCGAATATTAGCTATGAACACCGGGGAGCTGTTTTTT CASRILAMNTGELFF
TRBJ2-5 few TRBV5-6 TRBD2 TGTGCCAGCAGCCTAACAGGACTAGCGGGGCCCGAGACCCAGTACTTC CASSLTGLAGPETQYF
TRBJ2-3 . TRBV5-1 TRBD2 TGCGCCAGCAGCTTGGGACTAGCTGGAGATACGCAGTATTTT CASSLGLAGDTQYF
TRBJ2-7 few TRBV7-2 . TGTGCCAGCAGCTTAAGGACAGCCCTGGGGTACGAGCAGTACTTC CASSLRTALGYEQYF
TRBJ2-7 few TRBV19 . TGTGCCAGTAGTATCTCCGGGGTTCCGAGCTCCTACGAGCAGTACTTC CASSISGVPSSYEQYF